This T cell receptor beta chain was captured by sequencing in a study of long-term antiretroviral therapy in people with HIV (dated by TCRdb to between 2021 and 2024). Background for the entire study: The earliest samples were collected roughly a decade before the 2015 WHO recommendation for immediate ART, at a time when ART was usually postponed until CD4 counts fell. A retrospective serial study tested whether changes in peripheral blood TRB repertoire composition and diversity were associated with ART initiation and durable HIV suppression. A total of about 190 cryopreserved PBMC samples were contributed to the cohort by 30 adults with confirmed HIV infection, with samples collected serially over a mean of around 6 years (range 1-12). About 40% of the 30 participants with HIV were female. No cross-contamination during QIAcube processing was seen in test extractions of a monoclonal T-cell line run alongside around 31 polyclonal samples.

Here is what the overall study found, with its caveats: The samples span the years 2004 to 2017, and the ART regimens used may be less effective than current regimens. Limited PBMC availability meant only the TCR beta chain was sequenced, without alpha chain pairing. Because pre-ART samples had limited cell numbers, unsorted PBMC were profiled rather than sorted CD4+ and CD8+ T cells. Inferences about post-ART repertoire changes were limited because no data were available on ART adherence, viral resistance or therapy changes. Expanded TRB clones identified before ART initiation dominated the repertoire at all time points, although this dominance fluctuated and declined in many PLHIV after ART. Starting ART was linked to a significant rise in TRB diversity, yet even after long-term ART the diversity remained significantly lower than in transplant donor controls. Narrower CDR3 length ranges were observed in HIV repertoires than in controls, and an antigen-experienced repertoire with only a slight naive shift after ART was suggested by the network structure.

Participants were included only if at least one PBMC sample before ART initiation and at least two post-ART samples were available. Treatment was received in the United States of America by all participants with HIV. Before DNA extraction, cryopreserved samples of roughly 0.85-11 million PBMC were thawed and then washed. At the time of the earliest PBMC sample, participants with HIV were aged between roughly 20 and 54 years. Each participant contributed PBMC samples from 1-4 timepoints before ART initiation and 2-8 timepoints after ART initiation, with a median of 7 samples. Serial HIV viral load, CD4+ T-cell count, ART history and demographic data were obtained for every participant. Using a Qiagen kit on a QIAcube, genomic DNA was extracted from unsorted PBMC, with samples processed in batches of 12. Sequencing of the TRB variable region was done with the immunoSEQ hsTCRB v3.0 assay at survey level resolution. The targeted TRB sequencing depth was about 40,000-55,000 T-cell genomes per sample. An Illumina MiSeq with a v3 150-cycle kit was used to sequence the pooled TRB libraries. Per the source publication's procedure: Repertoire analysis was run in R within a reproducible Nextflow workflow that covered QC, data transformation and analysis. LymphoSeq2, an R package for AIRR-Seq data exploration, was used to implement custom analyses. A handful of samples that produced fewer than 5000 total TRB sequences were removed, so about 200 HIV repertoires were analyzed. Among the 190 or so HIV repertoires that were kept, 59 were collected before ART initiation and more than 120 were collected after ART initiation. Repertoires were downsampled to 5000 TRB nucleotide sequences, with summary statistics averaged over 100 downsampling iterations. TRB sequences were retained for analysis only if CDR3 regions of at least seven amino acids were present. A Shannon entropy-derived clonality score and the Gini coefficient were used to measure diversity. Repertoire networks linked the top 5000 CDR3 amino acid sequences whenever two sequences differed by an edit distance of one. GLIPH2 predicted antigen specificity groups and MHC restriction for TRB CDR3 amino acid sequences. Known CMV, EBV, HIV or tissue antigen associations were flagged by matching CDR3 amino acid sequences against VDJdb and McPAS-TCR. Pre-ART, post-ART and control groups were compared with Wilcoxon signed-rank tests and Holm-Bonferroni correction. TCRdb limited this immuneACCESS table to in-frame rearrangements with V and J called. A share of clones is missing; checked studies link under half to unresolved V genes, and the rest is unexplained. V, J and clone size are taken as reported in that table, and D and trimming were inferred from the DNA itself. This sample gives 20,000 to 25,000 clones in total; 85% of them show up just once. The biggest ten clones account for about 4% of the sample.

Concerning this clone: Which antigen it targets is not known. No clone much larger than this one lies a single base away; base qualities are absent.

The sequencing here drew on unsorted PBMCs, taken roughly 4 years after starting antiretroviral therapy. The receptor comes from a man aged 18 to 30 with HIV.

The bases read TGTGCCATCAGTGACGACCCCGATGGGGCCAAAAACATTCAGTACTTC. Translated, it gives CAISDDPDGAKNIQYF. The chain uses TRBV10-3 and TRBJ2-4; too little of a D gene remains to name it. For CDR1 and CDR2, the germline V gene lists ENHRY and SYGVKD. The cysteine opens and the phenylalanine closes a CDR3 of 16 amino acids. CDR3 DNA is the only sequence kept; it has 48 bases, read in frame from the first base. The junction shows trimming of 3 bases on V and 1 base on J, plus 13 bases between the germline ends.